The source of this T cell receptor beta chain is a study of cytomegalovirus exposure and HLA in healthy donors. 13 Jbeta primers and 60 Vbeta primers were used for the PCR. Profiled with immunoSEQ multiplex PCR; TCRdb holds only in-frame clones, not every one. This table holds more than 130,000 clones, about four fifths found once. Overall study findings and caveats: Serostatus for CMV was the only available immune exposure information.

This CDR3 has 19 amino acids. Per germline, CDR1 MGHRA and CDR2 YSYEKL. V was pared by 1 base and J by 0 bases, with 9 bases of the junction left unmatched. As for this clone: Its antigen remains unknown.

Sequenced: PBMCs. This receptor was taken from a man in his thirties or forties in good health and CMV-seronegative. This chain uses TRBV4-1 with TRBJ2-3; TRBD2 matches at 11 bases. The CDR3 loop is CASSQVFSGREGSTDTQYF. The CDR3 nucleotides read TGCGCCAGCAGCCAAGTATTTAGCGGGAGGGAGGGTAGCACAGATACGCAGTATTTT.